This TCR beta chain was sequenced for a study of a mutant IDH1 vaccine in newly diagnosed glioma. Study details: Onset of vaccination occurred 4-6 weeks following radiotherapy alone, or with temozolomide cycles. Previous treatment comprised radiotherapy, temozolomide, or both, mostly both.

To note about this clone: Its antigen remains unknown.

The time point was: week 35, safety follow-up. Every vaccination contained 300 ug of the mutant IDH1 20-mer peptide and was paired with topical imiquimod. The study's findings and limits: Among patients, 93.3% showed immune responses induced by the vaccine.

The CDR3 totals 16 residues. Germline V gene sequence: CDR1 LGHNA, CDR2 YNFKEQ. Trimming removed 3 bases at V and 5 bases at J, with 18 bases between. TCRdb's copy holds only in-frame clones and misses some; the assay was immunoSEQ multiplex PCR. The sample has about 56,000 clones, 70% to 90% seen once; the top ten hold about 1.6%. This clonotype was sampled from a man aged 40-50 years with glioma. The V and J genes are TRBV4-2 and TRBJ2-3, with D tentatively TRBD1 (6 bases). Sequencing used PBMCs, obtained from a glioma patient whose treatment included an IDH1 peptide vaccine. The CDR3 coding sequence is TGTGCCAGCAGCCAGAACCCAGGGGCGCAAGGAGATACGCAGTATTTT. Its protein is CASSQNPGAQGDTQYF.